The subject of this entry is one T cell receptor beta chain. The antigen is not known. Reanalyzing the 5' RACE reads, TCRdb keeps one entry per CDR3 protein, without DNA. This sample's table has around 100,000 distinct CDR3 sequences. These data belong to a study of T cells expressing NK-cell markers. Study as a whole: Repertoires of TCR beta were obtained from T cells sorted as CD3+CD56+NKG2C+, CD3+CD56+NKG2C- and CD3+CD56-NKG2C+. Within the sequenced cohort of eight donors, seven exhibited HCMV seropositivity and one was seronegative. Overall study results and limits: Whether expanded NKG2C+ T cell clones were HCMV specific stayed uncertain. Top CD8+ clonotypes included the dominant CD3+CD56+NKG2C+ clonotypes in 5 or 6 donors.

The CDR3 contains 15 residues. The germline V gene has CDR1 SQVTM and CDR2 ANQGSEA. The chain carries TRBV29-1 and TRBJ2-1; the TRBD1 assignment by TCRdb is unverifiable without DNA. The clonotype originates from a woman between 18 and 75 years old in good health. The sequencing sample was made of blood T cells: a sorted CD56 or NKG2C T cell subset, CD4+ or CD8+ T cells, or bulk PBMC T cells (not recorded which). CDR3 amino acids: CSVEVFGTAYNEQFF.